Each of the 10 T cell receptor beta chains below was sequenced from the same sample in a study of blood T cell repertoires in COVID-19. Sequenced by immunoSEQ multiplex PCR; TCRdb stores in-frame clones only, minus some. The data hold roughly 160,000 clones, with about 86% observed a single time. Source material: peripheral blood. These receptors were collected from a woman aged 70 to 79 who had recovered from COVID-19.

The V gene is TRBV19, the J gene TRBJ1-5, with D uncertain. Germline assignment: CDR1 LNHDA and CDR2 SQIVND (reference sequence). Trimming took off 1 base at V and 10 bases at J, with 17 bases between the two ends. The CDR3 loop spans 15 amino acids. CDR3 in DNA: TGTGCCAGTAGTATAGGGCGGGGATTAAGACCTCCCCAGCATTTT. Translating it yields CASSIGRGLRPPQHF.

The chain couples TRBV6-2 or TRBV6-3 to TRBJ2-5, with 12 positions matching TRBD2. CDR1 is MNHEY and CDR2 is SVGEGT in the germline V gene. V shed 2 bases and J 2 bases; nucleotides not matched to a gene: 9. The CDR3 is made up of 18 amino acids. In DNA, the CDR3 is TGTGCCAGCAGTTACACTAGCGGGAGGACCCAATCGCAAGAGACCCAGTACTTC. Translating it yields CASSYTSGRTQSQETQYF.

This clone was detected only a few times. The CDR3 DNA reads TGTGCCAGCTATCCCGTAGGGGGAAAGACTAGCGGTAGCACCGGGGAGCTGTTTTTT. Translating it yields CASYPVGGKTSGSTGELFF. This sequence joins TRBV28 and TRBJ2-2; 9 bases are a match to TRBD2. This CDR3 comprises 19 residues. Per the germline V gene, CDR1 is MDHEN and CDR2 is SYDVKM. V shed 8 bases and J 4 bases; nucleotides not matched to a gene: 20.

V is TRBV10-1 and J is TRBJ1-2; D call uncertain. CDR1 and CDR2 (germline): WNHNN, SYGVQD (reference sequence). The CDR3 is 14 residues long. V was cut by 3 bases and J by 0 bases, with 8 bases left in between. This chain's CDR3 is CASSDPPANYGYTF. The CDR3 DNA reads as TGCGCCAGCAGTGACCCCCCAGCTAACTATGGCTACACCTTC.

This clone was seen only a few times. V gene TRBV2 combines with J gene TRBJ2-7, with D uncertain. Between the trimmed V and J ends, which lost 2 bases and 6 bases, there was a span of 8 bases. There are 12 residues in the CDR3. Germline CDR1 reads SNHLY; CDR2 reads FYNNEI. The CDR3 is CASSELSVEQYF. CDR3 bases: TGTGCCAGCAGTGAACTCAGCGTCGAGCAGTACTTC.

The J gene is TRBJ2-5, the V gene TRBV7-3; 8 bases are shared with TRBD2. Germline CDR1 reads SGHTA; CDR2 reads FQGTGA. After removal of 5 bases from V and 4 bases from J, the junction contained 6 bases not matched to a gene. CDR3 length: 14 amino acids. This CDR3 reads CASSPAGGRETQYF. CDR3 nucleotides: TGTGCCAGCAGCCCGGCGGGGGGTAGAGAGACCCAGTACTTC.

Here the CDR3 DNA reads TGTGCCAGCAGCGCCCTGCGGGGTGGCGACACTGAAGCTTTCTTT. This sequence encodes CASSALRGGDTEAFF. This chain uses TRBV9 with TRBJ1-1; D is uncertain. V gave up 3 bases and J gave up 3 bases, with 15 bases separating them. Germline CDR1 and CDR2: SGDLS and YYNGEE. The CDR3 contains 15 residues.

The genes are TRBV5-1 and TRBJ1-1, with D possibly being TRBD1 (5 bases). The CDR3 consists of 15 residues. Germline V gene lookup returns CDR1 SGHRS and CDR2 YFSETQ. Trimming shortened V by 0 bases and J by 8 bases, and 17 bases separated the two germline ends. In DNA, the CDR3 is TGCGCCAGCAGCTTGGGGCCCGGGGGGTCCGGGGAAGCTTTCTTT. As protein: CASSLGPGGSGEAFF.

The V and J genes are TRBV27 and TRBJ2-1; tentatively, D is TRBD1 (5 bases). This CDR3 is 14 amino acids long. Per germline, CDR1 MNHEY and CDR2 SMNVEV (reference sequence). Trimming removed 4 bases from V and 1 base from J, with 8 bases in between. The CDR3 DNA reads TGTGCCAGCAGTTACCAGGGTTCCTACAATGAGCAGTTCTTC. Amino acid sequence: CASSYQGSYNEQFF.

This clone turned up a few times. The chain links TRBV18 to TRBJ1-1, with 7 bases aligning to TRBD1. V lost 5 bases to trimming and J lost 3 bases; unmatched junction nucleotides: 6. The CDR3 runs to 14 residues. Germline loops: CDR1 KGHSH, CDR2 LQKENI. CDR3 protein: CASSTTGEDTEAFF. The CDR3 nucleotides read TGTGCCAGCTCAACTACAGGGGAGGACACTGAAGCTTTCTTT.